This T cell receptor (beta chain) was found in a study of human CD8 memory T cell subsets. Findings and caveats of the study: For stem-like memory and precursor exhausted T cells, diversity was similarly high, which was not true of effector memory cells.

Production of TCR beta libraries used UMI-labeled 5' RACE as the method. Following a re-call of the 5' RACE reads, TCRdb has one entry per CDR3 protein and lacks DNA. The ten most abundant clones cover under 40% of a sample with 5,500 to 7,000 distinct CDR3 sequences. In the case of this clonotype: Its specificity is not known.

The sequence was obtained from a human donor in good health. The sequenced sample was CD8+ effector memory T cells (TEM) sorted from PBMCs. Subset meaning: effector memory CD8 T cells, CCR7- CD45RO+ CD95+.

The CDR3 here is CASTLLGQASTDTQYF. V is TRBV6-8 and J is TRBJ2-3; TCRdb outputs TRBD1, but without DNA this stays unchecked. The CDR3 has 16 residues. Germline V CDR1 and CDR2: MNHGY, SAAAGT.